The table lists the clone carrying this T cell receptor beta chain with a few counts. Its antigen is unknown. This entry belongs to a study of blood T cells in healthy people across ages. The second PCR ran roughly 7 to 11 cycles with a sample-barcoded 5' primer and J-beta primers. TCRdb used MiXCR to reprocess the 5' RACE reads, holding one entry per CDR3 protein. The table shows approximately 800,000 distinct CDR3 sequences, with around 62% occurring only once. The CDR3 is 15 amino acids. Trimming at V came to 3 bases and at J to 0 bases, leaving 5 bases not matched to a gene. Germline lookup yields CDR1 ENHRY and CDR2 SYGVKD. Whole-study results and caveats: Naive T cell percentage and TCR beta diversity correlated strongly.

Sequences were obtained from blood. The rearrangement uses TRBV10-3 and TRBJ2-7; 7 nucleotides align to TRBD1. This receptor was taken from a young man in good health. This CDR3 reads CAISDRDSTSYEQYF. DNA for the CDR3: TGTGCCATCAGTGACCGGGACAGTACCTCCTACGAGCAGTACTTC.